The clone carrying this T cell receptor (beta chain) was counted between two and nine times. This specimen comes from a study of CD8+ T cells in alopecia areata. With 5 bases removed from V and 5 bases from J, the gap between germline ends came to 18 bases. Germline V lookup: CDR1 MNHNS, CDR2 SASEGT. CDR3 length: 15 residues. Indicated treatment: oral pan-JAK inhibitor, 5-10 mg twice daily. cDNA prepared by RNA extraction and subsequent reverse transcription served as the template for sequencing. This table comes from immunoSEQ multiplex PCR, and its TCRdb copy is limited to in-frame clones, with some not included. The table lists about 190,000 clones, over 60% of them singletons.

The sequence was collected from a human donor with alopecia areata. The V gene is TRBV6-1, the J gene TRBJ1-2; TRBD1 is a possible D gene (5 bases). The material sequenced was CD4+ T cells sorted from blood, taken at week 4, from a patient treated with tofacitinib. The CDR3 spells CASSPRPGDLYGYTF. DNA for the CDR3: TGTGCCAGCAGTCCAAGGCCGGGGGATCTGTATGGCTACACCTTC.